This is a list of T cell receptor beta chains from one sample in a study of cytomegalovirus exposure and HLA in healthy donors. TCRdb's table, derived via immunoSEQ multiplex PCR, lists solely in-frame clones and lacks some. The sample yields 210,000 or so clones, 78% seen once. The sample taken for sequencing was PBMCs. Receptors were obtained from a boy aged 5 to 17 in good health and CMV-seronegative. Each CDR3 is given with its conserved first and last residue.

>TRBJ2-5|TRBV2
CASSPEDWEETQYF
>TRBJ2-2|TRBV4-1
CASSLRTGPTGELFF
>TRBJ1-2|TRBV5-4
CASSQAGTGNYGYTF
>TRBJ2-5|TRBV27
CASSPGLAGAETQYF
>TRBJ2-5|TRBV5-1
CASSLDRGETQYF
>TRBJ1-5|TRBV2
CASSIQGGNQPQHF
>TRBJ2-5|TRBV19
CASSMGLAGVELETQYF
>TRBJ1-1|TRBV15
CATSRDPWSGTEAFF
>TRBJ1-5|TRBV6-5
CASSQTGLLSQPQHF
>TRBJ2-6|TRBV19
CASSRTSGDSGANVLTF
>TRBJ1-2|TRBV9
CASSVALTAGYGYTF
>TRBJ1-5|TRBV7-2
CASSHAGDYGQPQHF
>TRBJ2-7|TRBV7-9
CASTLAQYEQYF
>TRBJ2-3|TRBV6-1
CASSRAGYTDTQYF
>TRBJ2-7|TRBV10-3
CAISAVTGATNEQYF
>TRBJ2-7|TRBV4-2
CASSRTVGRELWEQYF
>TRBJ1-1|TRBV29-1
CSVEGQGGKNTEAFF
>TRBJ2-1|TRBV7-3
CASSLTSGGALFTYNEQFF
>TRBJ2-3|TRBV11-2
CASSWRGQLQDTQYF
>TRBJ2-1|TRBV7-8
CASSLQSASSYNEQFF
>TRBJ1-1|TRBV11-3
CASSLATGGSAEAFF
>TRBJ2-3|TRBV29-1
CSVPLAGAVDTQYF
>TRBJ2-1|TRBV27
CASSQNRDRVNEQFF
>TRBJ2-5|TRBV7-9
CASSSPGRLAGHIQETQYF
>TRBJ2-4|TRBV19
CASSIVGPSGGNIQYF
>TRBJ2-7|TRBV5-6
CASSLGQGPREQYF
>TRBJ2-2|TRBV29-1
CSVGVAGVTGELFF
>TRBJ1-4|TRBV19
CAVKSTGTANEKLFF
>TRBJ2-1|TRBV29-1
CSVHLSGPQFF
>TRBJ1-6|TRBV5-4
CASSFETEYNSPLHF
>TRBJ2-1|TRBV10-3
CAISESLSYNEQFF
>TRBJ2-1|TRBV5-1
CASSLLAGGPSEQFF
>TRBJ1-1|TRBV19
CASSIPHYRRKNTEAFF
>TRBJ2-5|TRBV6-4
CASSRDYGETQYF
>TRBJ1-1|TRBV5-1
CASSRGDTEAFF
>TRBJ1-6|TRBV5-1
CASSLGSQNSPLHF
>TRBJ1-1|TRBV10-3
CAISDYRGTEAFF
>TRBJ2-7|TRBV7-2
CASSLQDSILRDQSPYF
>TRBJ2-1|TRBV5-4
CASRTSGGKSYNEQFF
>TRBJ1-1|TRBV6-5
CASSNRVDLGGAFF
>TRBJ2-2|TRBV7-7
CASSLGPTGAYAGELFF
>TRBJ2-6|TRBV4-2
CASSQVWLGANVLTF
>TRBJ2-1|TRBV30
CAWSVGRGPYNEQFF
>TRBJ2-7|TRBV11-2
CASSSRTGTYEQYF
>TRBJ2-7|TRBV5-5
CASSPGTGHLLSYEQYF
>TRBJ2-7|TRBV5-1
CASSLGQEGLYEQYF
>TRBJ2-6|TRBV14
CASSPVTGFSGANVLTF
>TRBJ1-2|TRBV11-3
CASNPLSSEDGYTF
>TRBJ1-1|TRBV19
CASRIGDEGTEAFF
>TRBJ2-3|TRBV19
CASSPIWAGGIDTQYF
>TRBJ1-2|TRBV6-5
CASRRREFYGYTF
>TRBJ2-7|TRBV7-2
CASSFTSGSAEQYF
>TRBJ2-7|TRBV30
CAWTGAAHEQYF
>TRBJ1-1|TRBV13
CASSRSRTGLNTEAFF
>TRBJ1-5|TRBV10-3
CAISPSSNQPQHF
>TRBJ2-3|TRBV9
CASSVELVSDTQYF
>TRBJ2-3|TRBV10-3
CAISAQREGADTQYF
>TRBJ1-6|TRBV27
CASSSQLGQGGSPLHF
>TRBJ2-7|TRBV6-1
CASSDFSGGTYEQYF
>TRBJ1-1|TRBV5-4
CASSLVQGDTEAFF